This passage covers 12 T cell receptor beta chains from one sample sequenced in a study of blood T cell repertoires in COVID-19. Measured with immunoSEQ multiplex PCR; TCRdb has only the in-frame clones, and not every one. Of approximately 110,000 clones in the sample, approximately 90% were seen once. The specimen sequenced was peripheral blood. The receptors originated from a woman aged 45-59 years with acute or convalescent COVID-19.

V gene TRBV3-1 (or the pseudogene TRBV3-2) combines with J gene TRBJ1-1, with D perhaps TRBD1 (6 bases). Looked up from germline, CDR1 is LGHDT and CDR2 is YNNKEL (reference sequence). This CDR3 spans 14 amino acids. V dropped 3 bases and J dropped 4 bases, with 12 bases sitting between them. CDR3 sequence: CASSHTGIATEAFF. In DNA, the CDR3 is TGTGCCAGCAGCCATACAGGGATCGCCACTGAAGCTTTCTTT.

V and J are TRBV9 and TRBJ1-1; possibly TRBD1 for D (5 bases). The CDR3 is made up of 13 amino acids. The V gene's germline CDR1 is SGDLS and CDR2 YYNGEE. V was shortened by 4 bases and J by 4 bases, with 11 bases between the two germline ends. The CDR3 here is CASSSQGGTEAFF. CDR3 DNA: TGTGCCAGCAGCTCTCAGGGAGGCACTGAAGCTTTCTTT.

The DNA for the CDR3 is TGTGCCAGCAGCTTAGGGTCTAGCGGGGGCAATGAGCAGTTCTTC. Translated, it gives CASSLGSSGGNEQFF. V and J are TRBV11-3 and TRBJ2-1; 10 bases align to TRBD2. Germline trimming cut 1 base from V and 6 bases from J; bases unmatched to any gene: 3. This CDR3 is 15 amino acids long. Germline CDR1 is SGHNT and CDR2 is YENEEA.

This chain connects TRBV19 to TRBJ2-4, with TRBD1 matching 10 bases. CDR1 is LNHDA, CDR2 SQIVND, per germline (reference sequence). The V segment lost 7 bases and the J segment 6 bases; nucleotides outside the gene matches: 6. The CDR3 runs to 14 residues. DNA of the CDR3: TGTGCCAGTAAAAGGGACAGGGGTAGAAACATTCAGTACTTC. It codes for CASKRDRGRNIQYF.

This sequence joins TRBV27 and TRBJ2-2; 12 bases match TRBD2. The germline V gene has CDR1 MNHEY and CDR2 SMNVEV (reference sequence). Trimming cost V 10 bases and J 9 bases; bases outside gene matches: 12. This CDR3 comprises 15 residues. CDR3 sequence: CATKTFLAGGRELFF. CDR3 sequence (DNA): TGTGCCACCAAAACCTTTCTAGCGGGAGGGAGGGAGCTGTTTTTT.

As DNA, the CDR3 is TGTGCCAGCAGCCTACAGGGGCAAAATGGCTACACCTTC. Its translation is CASSLQGQNGYTF. This chain links TRBV4-2 with TRBJ1-2; 7 bases are a match to TRBD1. Germline-derived CDR1 and CDR2 are LGHNA and YNFKEQ. Trimming took 4 bases from V and 6 from J; bases not matched to a gene: 5. There are 13 residues in the CDR3.

The chain links TRBV6-5 to TRBJ1-1, with D tentatively TRBD1 (6 bases). This CDR3 is built from 14 residues. In germline, CDR1 is MNHEY, CDR2 SVGAGI. The V end lost 6 bases, the J end lost 4 bases, and 15 bases lay between the germline ends. CDR3 sequence: CASSPTGSRTEAFF. CDR3 bases: TGTGCCAGCAGCCCGACAGGTTCCCGCACTGAAGCTTTCTTT.

The chain couples TRBV6-5 to TRBJ2-7, with D tentatively TRBD1 (6 bases). Germline V gene data show CDR1 as MNHEY and CDR2 as SVGAGI. The CDR3 length is 15 residues. The V end was cut by 3 bases, the J end by 3 bases, with 15 bases between. The CDR3 reads CASSYSTGTNYEQYF. The CDR3 coding sequence is TGTGCCAGCAGTTATTCAACCGGGACAAACTACGAGCAGTACTTC.

This rearrangement joins TRBV6-5 to TRBJ1-1; the D gene is possibly TRBD1 (6 bases). CDR3 length: 14 residues. Germline CDR1 MNHEY, CDR2 SVGAGI. Trimming left V 4 bases short and J 1 base short, with 10 bases between. DNA of the CDR3: TGTGCCAGCAGTTCACGGACAGCGAACACTGAAGCTTTCTTT. Amino acid sequence: CASSSRTANTEAFF.

The chain combines TRBV6-5 with TRBJ2-5; D is undetermined. This CDR3 comprises 14 residues. Germline V gives CDR1 MNHEY, CDR2 SVGAGI. V lost 0 bases, J lost 2 bases, and 7 bases lay in between. The CDR3 is CASSYSSQQETQYF. CDR3 bases: TGTGCCAGCAGTTACTCGTCACAGCAAGAGACCCAGTACTTC.

This chain connects TRBV19 to TRBJ2-3, with a weak D call TRBD2 (6 bases). CDR3 length: 15 residues. The V and J ends lost 1 base and 6 bases respectively, with 14 bases between them. Germline V lookup: CDR1 LNHDA, CDR2 SQIVND (reference sequence). CDR3 nucleotides: TGTGCCAGTAGTATAGCCACTCCGGAGGGGGATACGCAGTATTTT. The encoded protein is CASSIATPEGDTQYF.

J is TRBJ1-2 and V is TRBV6-6; 8 nucleotides line up with TRBD1. The CDR3 is made up of 15 amino acids. Germline trimming cut 7 bases from V and 8 bases from J; bases unmatched to any gene: 15. CDR1 and CDR2 from the germline V gene are MNHNY and SVGAGI (reference sequence). The CDR3 here is CASTVTRTGPGGYTF. DNA of the CDR3: TGTGCCAGCACAGTTACCCGGACAGGGCCTGGAGGCTACACCTTC.